This T cell receptor beta chain was found in a study of T cell changes during pregnancy in multiple sclerosis. V lost 1 base and J lost 8, with 11 bases in between. Germline lookup yields CDR1 MNHEY and CDR2 SVGAGI. The CDR3 totals 14 residues. This table comes from immunoSEQ multiplex PCR, and its TCRdb copy is limited to in-frame clones, with some not included. This sample has tens of thousands of clones, with approximately 92% found just once. The TCR was taken from a female donor with multiple sclerosis, enrolled in a pregnancy study. Sequencing was performed on peripheral blood, taken before pregnancy. J is TRBJ1-4 and V is TRBV6-5, with no clear D. Here the CDR3 reads CASSYWAGGEKLFF. As DNA, the CDR3 is TGTGCCAGCAGTTACTGGGCAGGCGGGGAAAAACTGTTTTTT.